The T cell receptor beta chain described here comes from a study of OX40 agonist ivuxolimab in advanced cancers. TCRdb's copy holds only in-frame clones and misses some; the assay was immunoSEQ multiplex PCR. The sample includes tens of thousands of clones, 91% of them seen just once. V lost 2 bases, J lost 4 bases, and 5 bases stayed unmatched. Germline V gene data show CDR1 as MNHNS and CDR2 as SASEGT. CDR3 length: 15 amino acids. The material sequenced was CD4+ or CD8+ T cells sorted from blood, taken in a trial of the OX40 agonist ivuxolimab. The chain combines TRBV6-1 with TRBJ2-3, with TRBD1 identical over 8 bases. The clonotype originates from an adult with an advanced solid tumor such as melanoma, head and neck, liver or kidney cancer. As DNA, the CDR3 is TGTGCCAGCAGTGAAACGGCAGGGGGCGCAGATACGCAGTATTTT. Protein: CASSETAGGADTQYF.